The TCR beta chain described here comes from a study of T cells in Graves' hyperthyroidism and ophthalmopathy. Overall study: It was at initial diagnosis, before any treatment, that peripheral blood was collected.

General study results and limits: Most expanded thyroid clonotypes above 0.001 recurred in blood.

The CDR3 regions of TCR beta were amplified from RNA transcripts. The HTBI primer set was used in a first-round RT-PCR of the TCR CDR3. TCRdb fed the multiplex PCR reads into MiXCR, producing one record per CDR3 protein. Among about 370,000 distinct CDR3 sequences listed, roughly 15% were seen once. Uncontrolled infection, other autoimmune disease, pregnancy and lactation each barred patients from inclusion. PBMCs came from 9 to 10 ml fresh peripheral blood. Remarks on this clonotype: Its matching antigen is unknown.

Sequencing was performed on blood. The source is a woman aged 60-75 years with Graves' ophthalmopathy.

The CDR3 loop is CASSTGTSGRDNEQFF. The CDR3 nucleotides are TGTGCCAGCAGCACCGGGACTAGCGGGAGGGACAATGAGCAGTTCTTC. The chain combines TRBV11-2 with TRBJ2-1, with 16 bases identical to TRBD2. The J segment lost 5 bases and the V segment lost 5 bases, leaving 3 bases of the junction unmatched. CDR1 is SGHAT, CDR2 FQNNGV, per germline. CDR3 length: 16 residues.